The clone carrying this T cell receptor beta chain appeared many times. Molecular barcoded adaptors covering alpha/delta and beta/gamma chains were used on roughly 400 ng RNA. TCRdb itself ran the reads through MiXCR, one entry per CDR3 protein. This table has more than 30,000 distinct CDR3 sequences, around 18% appearing once. This specimen comes from a study of read filtering for tumor transcriptome and immune sequencing. CDR3 size: 12 residues. V was trimmed by 5 bases and J by 6 bases, leaving 7 bases between them. Per germline, CDR1 MDHEN and CDR2 SYDVKM. J is TRBJ2-2 and V is TRBV28; D is unclear. This TCR was recovered from a donor at least 40 years old with multiple myeloma. The sequenced material came from a population of CD138-negative cells sorted from bone marrow. CDR3 protein: CASSPPAGELFF. For the CDR3, the DNA is TGTGCCAGCAGTCCCCCGGCCGGGGAGCTGTTTTTT.